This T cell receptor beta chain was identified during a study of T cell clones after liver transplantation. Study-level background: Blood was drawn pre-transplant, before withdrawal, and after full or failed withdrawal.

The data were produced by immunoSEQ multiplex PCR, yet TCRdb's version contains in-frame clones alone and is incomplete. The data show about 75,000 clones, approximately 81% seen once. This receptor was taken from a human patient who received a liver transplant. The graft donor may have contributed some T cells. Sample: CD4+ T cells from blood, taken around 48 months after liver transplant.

The CDR3, as DNA: TGTGCCAGTAGTTGGTCCGTTGGGTCTAGTGAAAAACTGTTTTTT. This translates into CASSWSVGSSEKLFF. This chain joins TRBV19 and TRBJ1-4; D gene uncertain. This CDR3 contains 15 residues. The V and J ends lost 5 bases and 7 bases respectively, with 17 bases between them. Germline V CDR1 and CDR2: LNHDA, SQIVND (reference sequence).